This T cell receptor beta chain was recovered during a study of T cell clusters in autoimmune cytopenias. Multiplex touch-down PCR amplified TRB using TRB-A and TRB-B pools in one tube. Reanalyzing the multiplex PCR reads, TCRdb keeps one entry per CDR3 protein, without DNA. In all, the sample yields under 9,000 distinct CDR3 sequences. Comment on this clonotype: As yet, its antigen is unknown.

Germline loops: CDR1 DFQATT, CDR2 SNEGSKA (reference sequence). The length of the CDR3 is 11 residues. Study observations and caveats: The T cell clusters came from computational analysis alone and lack functional validation. Primary autoimmune cytopenia patients seemingly lacked the physiological T cell clusters found in healthy donors.

TRB amplification used around 270 ng of peripheral blood genomic DNA. V and J are TRBV20-1 and TRBJ2-7. Input material: peripheral blood. The TCR sequence derives from a human donor with an autoimmune cytopenia or autoimmune hepatitis (not recorded which). CDR3 region: CSTAWGSEQYF.